The following is a T cell receptor beta chain sequence with its context. Germline CDR1 is SGHTA and CDR2 is FQGNSA. The CDR3 covers 15 residues. Trimming left V 0 bases short and J 3 bases short, with 9 bases between. The data stem from a study of blood T cell repertoires in COVID-19. Looking at the study overall: Samples taken during acute and convalescent COVID-19 were collected in the United States, Italy and Spain. Nucleic acid was either cDNA or gDNA, and it came from T cells, B-cell-depleted T cells, or PBMCs.

Original data processing: Reference gene primers were amplified, and this amplification served to estimate nucleated cell counts. Sequencing was performed with immunoSEQ multiplex PCR; in TCRdb, only in-frame clones are kept and a portion is missing. That table is the source of V, J and clone size, and D and trimming were worked out from the DNA. This sample has fewer than 200,000 clones, with 80% to 90% found just once. Sequenced: peripheral blood. The chain couples TRBV7-2 to TRBJ2-1; D not certain. The TCR originated in a man aged 18 to 30 who had recovered from COVID-19. Here the CDR3 DNA reads TGTGCCAGCAGCTTAGCGTGGGCCGACTACAATGAGCAGTTCTTC. Translating gives CASSLAWADYNEQFF.